The T cell receptor beta chain under discussion was sequenced for a study of T-cell reconstitution after alpha-beta-depleted transplantation in children. Preparing the TCRbeta library involved the use of unique molecular identifiers. TCRdb analysed the PCR reads with MiXCR anew, one entry per CDR3 protein. Of roughly 190,000 distinct CDR3 sequences in the sample, roughly 14% were seen once. The CDR3 sequence is 14 residues long. Looked up from germline, CDR1 is LNHDA and CDR2 is SQIVND (reference sequence). V was shortened by 11 bases and J by 3 bases, with 19 bases between the two germline ends. The clonotype was recovered from a human donor who donated a stem cell graft to a child with acute lymphoblastic leukemia. This specimen consisted of PBMCs from the stem cell graft donor, obtained from the stem cell graft. This rearrangement joins TRBV19 to TRBJ1-1; D remains unclear. DNA for the CDR3: TGTGCCTCCTACGACCCGGGCGGGGACACTGAAGCTTTCTTT. Protein sequence: CASYDPGGDTEAFF.